The text below deals with one T cell receptor beta chain. The sample comes from a study of blood T cell repertoires in COVID-19. Study context: Material from acute and convalescent COVID-19 was sourced from the United States, Italy and Spain. Sources were T cells, B-cell-depleted T cells, or PBMCs; the material itself was cDNA or gDNA.

Per germline, CDR1 KGHSH and CDR2 LQKENI. The CDR3 has 16 residues. Unmatched junction bases numbered 12, after V lost 6 bases and J lost 5 bases. In the study's own analysis: Cell counts per sample came from amplifying reference gene primers. This table comes from immunoSEQ multiplex PCR, and its TCRdb copy is limited to in-frame clones, with some not included. The DNA was the basis for D and trimming; V, J and clone size are from that table. The sample lists fewer than 250,000 clones, around 80% occurring once. The TCR sequence derives from a woman older than 75 with acute or convalescent COVID-19. The rearrangement joins TRBV18 to TRBJ2-3, with 9 bases matching TRBD1. Sequencing input: peripheral blood. The CDR3 nucleotides read TGTGCCAGCTCGTCTATACAGGGGGCGCTAGGAGATACGCAGTATTTT. Protein sequence: CASSSIQGALGDTQYF.